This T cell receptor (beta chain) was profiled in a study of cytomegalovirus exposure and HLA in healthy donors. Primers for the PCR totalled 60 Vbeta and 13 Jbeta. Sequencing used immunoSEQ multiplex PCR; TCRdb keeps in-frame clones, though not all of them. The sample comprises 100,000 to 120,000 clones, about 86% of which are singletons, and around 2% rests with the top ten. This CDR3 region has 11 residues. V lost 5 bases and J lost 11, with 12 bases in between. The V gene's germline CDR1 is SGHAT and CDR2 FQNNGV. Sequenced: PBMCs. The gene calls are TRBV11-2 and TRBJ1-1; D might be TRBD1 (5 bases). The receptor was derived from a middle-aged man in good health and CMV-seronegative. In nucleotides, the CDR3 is TGTGCCAGCAGCCTGACACGGGGGGCTTTCTTT. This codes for CASSLTRGAFF.